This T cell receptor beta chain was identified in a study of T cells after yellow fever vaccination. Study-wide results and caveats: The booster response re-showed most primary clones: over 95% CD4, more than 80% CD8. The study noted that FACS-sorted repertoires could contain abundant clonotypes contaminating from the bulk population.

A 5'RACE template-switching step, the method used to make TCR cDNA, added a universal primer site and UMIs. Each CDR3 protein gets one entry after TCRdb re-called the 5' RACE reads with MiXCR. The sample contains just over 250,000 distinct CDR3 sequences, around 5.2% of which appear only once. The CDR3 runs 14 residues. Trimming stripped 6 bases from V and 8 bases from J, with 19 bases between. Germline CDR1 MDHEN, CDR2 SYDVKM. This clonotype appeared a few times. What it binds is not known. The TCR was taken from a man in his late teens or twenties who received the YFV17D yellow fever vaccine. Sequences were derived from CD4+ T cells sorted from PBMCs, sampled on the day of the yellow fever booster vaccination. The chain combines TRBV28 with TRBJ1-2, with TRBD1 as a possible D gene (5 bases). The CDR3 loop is CASRGPYKGTGYTF. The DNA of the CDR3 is TGTGCCAGCAGAGGACCTTATAAAGGGACGGGCTACACCTTC.